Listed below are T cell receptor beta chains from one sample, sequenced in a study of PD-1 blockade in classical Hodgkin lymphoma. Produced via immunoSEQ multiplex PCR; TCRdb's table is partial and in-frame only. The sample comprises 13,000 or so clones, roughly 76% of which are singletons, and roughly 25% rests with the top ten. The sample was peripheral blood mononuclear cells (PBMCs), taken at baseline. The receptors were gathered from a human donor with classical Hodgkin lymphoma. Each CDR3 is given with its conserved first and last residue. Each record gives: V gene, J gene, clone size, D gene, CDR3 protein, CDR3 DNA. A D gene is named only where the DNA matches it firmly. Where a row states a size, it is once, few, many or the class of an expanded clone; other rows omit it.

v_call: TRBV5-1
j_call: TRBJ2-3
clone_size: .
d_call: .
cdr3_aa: CASSLATDTQYF
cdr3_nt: TGCGCCAGCAGCTTGGCCACAGATACGCAGTATTTT

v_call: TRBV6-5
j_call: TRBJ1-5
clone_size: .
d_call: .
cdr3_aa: CASSRVSNQPQHF
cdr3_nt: TGTGCCAGCAGCCGGGTCTCTAATCAGCCCCAGCATTTT

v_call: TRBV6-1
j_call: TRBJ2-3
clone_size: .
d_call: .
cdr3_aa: CASSGGVSDTQYF
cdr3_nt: TGTGCCAGCAGCGGTGGGGTTTCAGATACGCAGTATTTT

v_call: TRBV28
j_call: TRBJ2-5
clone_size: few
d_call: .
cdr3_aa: CASSPLSIGKTQYF
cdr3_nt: TGTGCCAGCAGTCCCCTTTCGATAGGGAAGACCCAGTACTTC

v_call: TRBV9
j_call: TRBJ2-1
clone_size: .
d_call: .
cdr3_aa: CASSVGGLGSYNEQFF
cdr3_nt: TGTGCCAGCAGCGTAGGCGGCCTTGGTTCCTACAATGAGCAGTTCTTC

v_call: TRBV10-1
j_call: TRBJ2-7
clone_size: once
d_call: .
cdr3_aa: CASTDSRGRGRYEQYF
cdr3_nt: TGCGCCAGCACCGACAGCAGGGGGAGGGGCCGTTACGAGCAGTACTTC

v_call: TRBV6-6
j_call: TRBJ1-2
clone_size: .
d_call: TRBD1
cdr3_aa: CASSRRGQGSEGYTF
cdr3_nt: TGTGCCAGCAGCAGAAGGGGACAGGGCAGTGAAGGCTACACCTTC

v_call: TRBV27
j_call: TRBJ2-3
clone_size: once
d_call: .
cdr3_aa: CASSFRGHTQYF
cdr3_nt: TGTGCCAGCAGTTTCCGCGGTCATACGCAGTATTTT

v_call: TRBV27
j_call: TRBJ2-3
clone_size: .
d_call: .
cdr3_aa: CASSSTPGPHTQYF
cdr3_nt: TGTGCCAGCAGTTCAACCCCAGGGCCCCATACGCAGTATTTT

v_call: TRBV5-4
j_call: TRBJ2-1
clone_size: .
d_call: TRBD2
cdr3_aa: CASSLASGMYNEQFF
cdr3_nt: TGTGCCAGCAGCTTGGCTAGCGGGATGTACAATGAGCAGTTCTTC

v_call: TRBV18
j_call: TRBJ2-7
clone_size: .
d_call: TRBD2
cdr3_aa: CASSRSSGDEQYF
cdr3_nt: TGTGCCAGCTCACGTTCCAGCGGGGACGAGCAGTACTTC

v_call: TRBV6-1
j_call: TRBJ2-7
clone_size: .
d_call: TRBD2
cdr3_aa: CASSSGRAYEQYF
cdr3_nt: TGTGCCAGTTCTAGCGGGAGAGCCTACGAGCAGTACTTC

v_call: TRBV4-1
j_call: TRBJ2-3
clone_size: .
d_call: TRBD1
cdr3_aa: CASSQVTGASTDTQYF
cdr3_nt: TGCGCCAGCAGCCAAGTGACAGGGGCGAGCACAGATACGCAGTATTTT

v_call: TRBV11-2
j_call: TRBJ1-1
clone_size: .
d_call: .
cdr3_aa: CASSPIRGNTEAFF
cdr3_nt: TGTGCCAGCAGCCCCATACGGGGGAACACTGAAGCTTTCTTT

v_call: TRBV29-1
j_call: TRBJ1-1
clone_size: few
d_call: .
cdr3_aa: CSTVGGENTEAFF
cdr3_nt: TGCAGCACAGTAGGGGGGGAGAACACTGAAGCTTTCTTT

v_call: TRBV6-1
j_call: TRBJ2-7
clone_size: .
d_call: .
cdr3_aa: CASRNPPGGEQYF
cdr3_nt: TGTGCCAGCAGGAACCCGCCTGGGGGCGAGCAGTACTTC

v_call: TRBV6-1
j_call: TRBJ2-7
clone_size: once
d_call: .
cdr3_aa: CASSEVRTVYEQYF
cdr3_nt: TGTGCCAGCAGTGAAGTTCGGACAGTCTACGAGCAGTACTTC

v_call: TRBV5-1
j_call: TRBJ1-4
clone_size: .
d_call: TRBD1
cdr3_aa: CASSDGQGGKLFF
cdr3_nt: TGCGCCAGCTCGGATGGACAGGGTGGAAAACTGTTTTTT

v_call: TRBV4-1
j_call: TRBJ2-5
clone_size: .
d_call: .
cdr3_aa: CASSQEEGWQTQYF
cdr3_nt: TGCGCCAGCAGCCAAGAAGAAGGGTGGCAGACCCAGTACTTC

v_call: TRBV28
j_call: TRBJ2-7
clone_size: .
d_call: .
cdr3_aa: CASSSPGRRYEQYF
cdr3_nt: TGTGCCAGCAGTTCCCCGGGGCGACGCTACGAGCAGTACTTC

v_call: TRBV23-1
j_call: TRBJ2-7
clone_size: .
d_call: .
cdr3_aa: CASSQSPVREGLYEQYF
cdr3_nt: TGCGCCAGCAGTCAATCACCCGTTCGTGAAGGGCTCTACGAGCAGTACTTC

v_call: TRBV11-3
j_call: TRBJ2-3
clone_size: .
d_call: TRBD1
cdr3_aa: CASSFLSTGGTDTQYF
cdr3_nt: TGTGCCAGCAGCTTCCTGTCCACAGGGGGCACAGATACGCAGTATTTT

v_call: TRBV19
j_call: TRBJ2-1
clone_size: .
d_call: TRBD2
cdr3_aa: CASSIRASGSYNEQFF
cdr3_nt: TGTGCCAGTAGTATACGGGCCAGCGGGAGTTACAATGAGCAGTTCTTC

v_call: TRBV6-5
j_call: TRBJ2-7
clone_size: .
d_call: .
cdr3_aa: CASSYSTAIYEQYF
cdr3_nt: TGTGCCAGCAGTTACTCGACAGCCATATACGAGCAGTACTTC

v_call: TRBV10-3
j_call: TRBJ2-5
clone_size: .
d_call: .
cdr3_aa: CAISGGETQYF
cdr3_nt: TGTGCCATCAGTGGGGGGGAGACCCAGTACTTC

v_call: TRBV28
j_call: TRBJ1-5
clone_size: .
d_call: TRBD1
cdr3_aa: CASRIEDRGVLSNQPQHF
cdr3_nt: TGTGCCAGCAGGATTGAGGACAGGGGTGTACTTAGCAATCAGCCCCAGCATTTT

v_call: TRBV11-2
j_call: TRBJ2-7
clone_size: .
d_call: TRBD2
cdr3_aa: CASTPSGRTAFAYEQYF
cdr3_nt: TGTGCCAGCACACCTAGCGGGAGGACCGCATTCGCCTACGAGCAGTACTTC

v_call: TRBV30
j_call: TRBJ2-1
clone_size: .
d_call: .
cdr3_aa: CAWSPPSNYNEQFF
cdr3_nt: TGTGCCTGGAGTCCCCCCTCTAACTACAATGAGCAGTTCTTC

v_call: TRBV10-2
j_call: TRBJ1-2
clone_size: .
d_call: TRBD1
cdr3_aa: CASSQGTGNGYTF
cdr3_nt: TGCGCCAGCTCCCAAGGGACAGGGAATGGCTACACCTTC

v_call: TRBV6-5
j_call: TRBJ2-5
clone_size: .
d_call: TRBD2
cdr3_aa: CASRLTSGSLETQYF
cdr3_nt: TGTGCCAGCAGATTGACTAGCGGGAGTCTCGAGACCCAGTACTTC

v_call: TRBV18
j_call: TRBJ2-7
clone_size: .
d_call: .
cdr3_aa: CASSPTGAEQYF
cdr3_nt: TGTGCCAGCTCACCAACGGGAGCCGAGCAGTACTTC

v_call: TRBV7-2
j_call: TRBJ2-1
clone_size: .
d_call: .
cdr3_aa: CASSLGPEQFF
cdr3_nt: TGTGCCAGCAGCTTAGGCCCTGAGCAGTTCTTC

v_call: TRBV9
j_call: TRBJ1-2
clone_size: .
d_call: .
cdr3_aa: CASSVGAGGYTF
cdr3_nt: TGTGCCAGCAGCGTAGGGGCAGGTGGCTACACCTTC

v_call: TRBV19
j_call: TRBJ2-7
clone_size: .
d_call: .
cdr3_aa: CASKLRDGPYEQYF
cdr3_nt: TGTGCCAGTAAACTCCGGGACGGCCCCTACGAGCAGTACTTC

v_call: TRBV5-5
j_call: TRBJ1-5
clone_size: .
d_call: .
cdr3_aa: CASSFAVGSNQPQHF
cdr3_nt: TGTGCCAGCAGCTTCGCAGTCGGTTCAAATCAGCCCCAGCATTTT

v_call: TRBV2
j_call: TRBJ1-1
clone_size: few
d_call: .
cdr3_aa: CASAQGLGTEAFF
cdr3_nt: TGTGCCAGCGCACAGGGACTGGGAACTGAAGCTTTCTTT

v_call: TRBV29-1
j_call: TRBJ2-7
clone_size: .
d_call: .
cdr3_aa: CSVDLYEQYF
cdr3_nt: TGCAGCGTTGACCTCTACGAGCAGTACTTC

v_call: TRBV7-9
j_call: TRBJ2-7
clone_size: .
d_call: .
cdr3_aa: CASAPRGPYEQYF
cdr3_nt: TGTGCCAGCGCCCCACGGGGACCCTACGAGCAGTACTTC

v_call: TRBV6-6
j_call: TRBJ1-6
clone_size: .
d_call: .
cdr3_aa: CASSYGNNSPLHF
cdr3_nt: TGTGCCAGCAGTTACGGGAATAATTCACCCCTCCACTTT

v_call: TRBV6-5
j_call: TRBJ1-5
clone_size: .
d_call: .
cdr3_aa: CASSYFLDGSNQPQHF
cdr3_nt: TGTGCCAGCAGTTACTTCTTGGACGGTAGCAATCAGCCCCAGCATTTT

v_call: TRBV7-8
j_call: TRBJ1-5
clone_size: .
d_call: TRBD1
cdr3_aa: CASSLRGQTMDNQPQHF
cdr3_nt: TGTGCCAGCAGCTTGCGGGGACAGACGATGGACAATCAGCCCCAGCATTTT

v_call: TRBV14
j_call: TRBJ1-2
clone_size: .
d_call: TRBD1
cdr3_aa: CASSRAGTGLLYGYTF
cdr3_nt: TGTGCCAGCAGCCGAGCTGGGACAGGACTACTCTATGGCTACACCTTC

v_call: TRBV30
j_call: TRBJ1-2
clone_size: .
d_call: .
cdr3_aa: CAWKDRVGGYTF
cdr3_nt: TGTGCCTGGAAAGACCGCGTTGGCGGCTACACCTTC

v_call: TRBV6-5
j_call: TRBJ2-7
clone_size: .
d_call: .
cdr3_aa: CASSYGPRSYEQYF
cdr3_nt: TGTGCCAGCAGTTACGGTCCCCGCTCCTACGAGCAGTACTTC

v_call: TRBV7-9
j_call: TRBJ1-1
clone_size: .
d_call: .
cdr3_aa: CASSLEEGTEAFF
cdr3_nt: TGTGCCAGCAGCTTAGAAGAGGGCACTGAAGCTTTCTTT

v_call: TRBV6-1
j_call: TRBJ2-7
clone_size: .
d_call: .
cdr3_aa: CASSEATTVSSYEQYF
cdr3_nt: TGTGCCAGCAGTGAAGCGACGACGGTTAGCTCCTACGAGCAGTACTTC

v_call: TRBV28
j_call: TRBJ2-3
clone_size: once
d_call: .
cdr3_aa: CASSFLGDTDTQYF
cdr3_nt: TGTGCCAGCAGTTTCTTGGGGGACACAGATACGCAGTATTTT

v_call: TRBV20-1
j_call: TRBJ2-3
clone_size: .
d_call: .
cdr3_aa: CSPQIADTQYF
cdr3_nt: TGCAGCCCCCAGATAGCAGATACGCAGTATTTT

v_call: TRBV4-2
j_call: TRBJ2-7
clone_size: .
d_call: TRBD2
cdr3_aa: CASSQEVRSSGRADPPYYYEQYF
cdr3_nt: TGTGCCAGCAGCCAAGAAGTGCGGTCTAGCGGGAGGGCCGACCCACCTTACTACTACGAGCAGTACTTC

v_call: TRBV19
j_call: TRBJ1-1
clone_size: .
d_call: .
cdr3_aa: CASSIDLGTAKFF
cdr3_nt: TGTGCCAGTAGTATAGATCTAGGGACCGCAAAATTCTTT

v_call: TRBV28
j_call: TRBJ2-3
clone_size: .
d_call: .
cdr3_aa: CASSLGGLTDTQYF
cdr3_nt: TGTGCCAGCAGTTTAGGAGGACTCACAGATACGCAGTATTTT

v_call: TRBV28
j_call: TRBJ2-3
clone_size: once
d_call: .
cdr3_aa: CASSLMTGVQYF
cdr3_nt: TGTGCCAGCAGTTTAATGACGGGAGTTCAGTATTTT

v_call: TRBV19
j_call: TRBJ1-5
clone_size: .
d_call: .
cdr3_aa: CASSFPPSLGNQPQHF
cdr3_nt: TGTGCCAGTAGTTTTCCCCCCTCGCTAGGAAATCAGCCCCAGCATTTT

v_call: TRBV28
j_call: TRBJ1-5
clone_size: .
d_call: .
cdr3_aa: CASSFGTPQHF
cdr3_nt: TGTGCCAGCAGTTTCGGGACTCCCCAGCATTTT

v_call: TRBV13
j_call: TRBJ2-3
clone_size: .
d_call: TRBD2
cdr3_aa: CASSPTGLAVTRADTQYF
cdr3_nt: TGTGCCAGCAGCCCGACCGGACTAGCGGTGACTCGGGCCGATACGCAGTATTTT

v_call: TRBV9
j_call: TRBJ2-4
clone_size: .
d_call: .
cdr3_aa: CASSEGVGNIQYF
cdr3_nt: TGTGCCAGCAGCGAGGGGGTGGGCAACATTCAGTACTTC